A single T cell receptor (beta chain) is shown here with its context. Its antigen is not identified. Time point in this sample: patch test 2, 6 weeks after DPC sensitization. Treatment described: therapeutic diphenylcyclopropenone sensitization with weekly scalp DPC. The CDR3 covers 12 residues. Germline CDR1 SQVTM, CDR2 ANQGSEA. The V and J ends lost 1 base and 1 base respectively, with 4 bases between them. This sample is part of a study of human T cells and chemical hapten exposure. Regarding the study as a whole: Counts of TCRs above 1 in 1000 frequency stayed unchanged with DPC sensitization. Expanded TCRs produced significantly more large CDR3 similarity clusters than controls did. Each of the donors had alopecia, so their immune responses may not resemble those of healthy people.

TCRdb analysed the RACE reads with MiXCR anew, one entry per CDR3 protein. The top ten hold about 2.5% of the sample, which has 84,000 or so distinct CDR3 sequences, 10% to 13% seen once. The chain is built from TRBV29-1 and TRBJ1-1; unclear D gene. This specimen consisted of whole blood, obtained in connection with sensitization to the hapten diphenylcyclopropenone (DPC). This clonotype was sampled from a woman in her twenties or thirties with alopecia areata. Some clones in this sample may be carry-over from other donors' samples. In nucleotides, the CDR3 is TGCAGCGTTGAAGGGTCGAACACTGAAGCTTTCTTT. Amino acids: CSVEGSNTEAFF.